The 21 T cell receptor beta chains in this list originate from one sample, sequenced in a study of CXCR3-negative and CXCR3-positive naive CD8 T cells. Study-level results: TRB CDR3s were more hydrophobic in CXCR3-positive than in CXCR3-negative naive cells.

Via 5' RACE with UMI labels, TRB cDNA libraries were prepared. TCRdb reprocessed the 5' RACE reads and reports one entry per CDR3 protein, with no DNA. This table lists 60,000 to 65,000 distinct CDR3 sequences. Their antigens are not known. The sample comprised naive CXCR3+ CD8+ T cells from blood. The subset: CD45RO-CCR7+CD27+CD95- naive CD8+ T cells expressing CXCR3 (TNR3+). These receptors were collected from a human donor in good health. Some clones in this sample may be carry-over from other donors' samples.

The J gene is TRBJ2-7, the V gene TRBV27; without DNA, the TCRdb call of TRBD2 cannot be checked. Germline CDR1 MNHEY, CDR2 SMNVEV (reference sequence). The length of the CDR3 is 14 residues. CDR3 amino acids: CASSSGLSAYEQYF.

The chain carries TRBV29-1 and TRBJ2-7; TCRdb's D call, TRBD1, is unchecked because there is no DNA. CDR1 SQVTM and CDR2 ANQGSEA come from the germline V gene. This CDR3 has 13 amino acids. CDR3 loop: CSAGVGGNYEQYF.

The V and J genes are TRBV6-5 and TRBJ1-2; TCRdb's assignment of TRBD1 cannot be checked, as there is no DNA. The CDR3 is 13 amino acids. Germline values: CDR1 MNHEY, CDR2 SVGAGI. The CDR3 here is CASSPGPLYGYTF.

The chain links TRBV6-5 to TRBJ1-1; checking the TCRdb D call of TRBD1 is not possible without DNA. The CDR3 is 14 amino acids. Germline V gene sequence: CDR1 MNHEY, CDR2 SVGAGI. The CDR3 is CASSYGQGLAEAFF.

The chain is built from TRBV2 and TRBJ2-1; the TCRdb call, TRBD1, lacks DNA for checking. Germline V gives CDR1 SNHLY, CDR2 FYNNEI. The CDR3 covers 11 residues. The CDR3 loop reads CARSGGNEQFF.

The V call is TRBV14, the J call TRBJ2-7; without DNA, the TCRdb call of TRBD2 cannot be checked. The CDR3 is 16 amino acids. In germline, CDR1 is SGHDN, CDR2 FVKESK. CDR3 loop: CASSQVTGRGFYEQYF.

The chain is built from TRBV29-1 and TRBJ2-5; TCRdb proposes TRBD2, but this gene call is untestable without DNA. The CDR3 extends over 16 amino acids. Germline lookup yields CDR1 SQVTM and CDR2 ANQGSEA. CDR3 sequence reads: CSVLLVGGGVQETQYF. The full variable domain, completed using reference TRBV29-1 and TRBJ2-5, is SAVISQKPSRDICQRGTSLTIQCQVDSQVTMMFWYRQQPGQSLTLIATANQGSEATYESGFVIDKFPISRPNLTFSTLTVSNMSPEDSSIYLCSVLLVGGGVQETQYFGPGTRLLVL.

This chain joins TRBV4-3 and TRBJ2-4; the TRBD2 assignment by TCRdb is unverifiable without DNA. The CDR3 has 17 amino acids. The germline CDR1 and CDR2 sequences are LGHNA and YSLEER. The CDR3 loop is CASSQETAGNYGGIQYF.

V gene TRBV10-3 combines with J gene TRBJ2-7. The CDR3 extends over 12 amino acids. Germline V CDR1 and CDR2: ENHRY, SYGVKD. CDR3 sequence: CAISDSRNEQYF.

This chain links TRBV27 with TRBJ2-7. In germline, CDR1 is MNHEY, CDR2 SMNVEV (reference sequence). This CDR3 has 14 amino acids. The CDR3 sequence is CASSLSIPFYEQYF.

The chain employs TRBV2 and TRBJ2-5. From germline, CDR1 is SNHLY and CDR2 FYNNEI. This CDR3 spans 13 amino acids. CDR3 in amino acids: CASSEAGGETQYF. Together with reference TRBV2 and TRBJ2-5, the CDR3 gives the full variable domain: EPEVTQTPSHQVTQMGQEVILRCVPISNHLYFYWYRQILGQKVEFLVSFYNNEISEKSEIFDDQFSVERPDGSNFTLKIRSTKLEDSAMYFCASSEAGGETQYFGPGTRLLVL.

CDR3 loop: CASSSAFEGHTEAFF. V gene TRBV7-9 combines with J gene TRBJ1-1; with no DNA, the TCRdb D assignment of TRBD1 cannot be verified. This CDR3 comprises 15 residues. From germline, CDR1 is SEHNR and CDR2 FQNEAQ (reference sequence). The full variable domain, its missing parts supplied by reference TRBV7-9 and TRBJ1-1, is DTGVSQNPRHKITKRGQNVTFRCDPISEHNRLYWYRQTLGQGPEFLTYFQNEAQLEKSRLLSDRFSAERPKGSFSTLEIQRTEQGDSAMYLCASSSAFEGHTEAFFGQGTRLTVV.

The V gene is TRBV12-3 or TRBV12-4, the J gene TRBJ2-1; TCRdb names TRBD2, which stays unverified in the absence of DNA. The CDR3 runs 19 residues. The CDR3 loop is CASSPRDSGGTSLVDEQFF.

The genes are TRBV12-3 or TRBV12-4 and TRBJ2-6. The CDR3 is 15 residues long. CDR3 region: CASSFEESGANVLTF.

The chain is built from TRBV20-1 and TRBJ2-4; TCRdb proposes TRBD1, but this gene call is untestable without DNA. CDR3 length equals 14 residues. The germline V gene has CDR1 DFQATT and CDR2 SNEGSKA (reference sequence). The CDR3 region is CSARDYRGVDIQYF.

The chain combines TRBV2 with TRBJ1-1. Germline CDR1 SNHLY, CDR2 FYNNEI. This CDR3 comprises 13 residues. The chain's CDR3 is CASSSAVATEAFF.

This chain joins TRBV6-5 and TRBJ1-5; TCRdb lists TRBD1, though no DNA is available to test this call. Germline-derived CDR1 and CDR2 are MNHEY and SVGAGI. CDR3 size: 16 residues. The chain's CDR3 is CASSYRQGSGNQPQHF.

The genes are TRBV27 and TRBJ2-1; TCRdb's D call, TRBD1, is unchecked because there is no DNA. Germline CDR1 is MNHEY and CDR2 is SMNVEV (reference sequence). CDR3 length: 15 amino acids. CDR3: CASSRTGGWYNEQFF.

The chain couples TRBV7-6 to TRBJ1-1. CDR1 is SGHVS, CDR2 FNYEAQ, per germline. The CDR3 is 16 amino acids. The CDR3 protein is CASSLEGAGSLGEAFF.

V usage is TRBV9 and J usage is TRBJ2-1; the TCRdb call, TRBD1, lacks DNA for checking. The CDR3 length is 15 residues. Germline V gene lookup returns CDR1 SGDLS and CDR2 YYNGEE. The CDR3 spells CASSPAGLGHNEQFF. Complete variable domain (other parts from reference TRBV9 and TRBJ2-1): DSGVTQTPKHLITATGQRVTLRCSPRSGDLSVYWYQQSLDQGLQFLIQYYNGEERAKGNILERFSAQQFPDLHSELNLSSLELGDSALYFCASSPAGLGHNEQFFGPGTRLTVL.

The chain carries TRBV20-1 and TRBJ2-7; with no DNA, the TCRdb D assignment of TRBD1 cannot be verified. The germline CDR1 and CDR2 sequences are DFQATT and SNEGSKA (reference sequence). The CDR3 loop spans 16 amino acids. The CDR3 region is CSARDLRGFSSYEQYF.